This TCR beta chain was observed in a study of cytomegalovirus exposure and HLA in healthy donors. Study summary: Of all 400 or so donors who were genotyped, roughly 81% belonged to the Caucasian-associated ancestry cluster. General observations from the study: There were a few CMV-associated chains whose specificity for CMV antigens was confirmed in vitro. Most TCR beta V segments were productive about 87% or about 30% of the time in an earlier analysis.

Germline lookup yields CDR1 LNHDA and CDR2 SQIVND (reference sequence). V lost 5 bases and J lost 6; bases outside the gene matches: 11. The CDR3 contains 16 residues. On this clone: Its specificity is not known.

Both 60 Vbeta primers and 13 Jbeta primers went into the PCR. Here immunoSEQ multiplex PCR was the method, and the copy in TCRdb shows in-frame clones only, minus some. Here the sample spans about 160,000 clones, roughly 79% being singletons. The chain recombines TRBV19 with TRBJ1-1, with 11 bases lining up with TRBD1. This sequence was found in a woman in her forties or fifties in good health and CMV-seronegative. The sequenced sample was PBMCs. The CDR3 here is CASSLQPRDRGSEAFF. In DNA, the CDR3 is TGTGCCAGTAGTTTGCAACCCCGGGACAGGGGGTCTGAAGCTTTCTTT. The full variable domain, in which reference TRBV19 and TRBJ1-1 provide the parts outside the CDR3, is DGGITQSPKYLFRKEGQNVTLSCEQNLNHDAMYWYRQDPGQGLRLIYYSQIVNDFQKGDIAEGYSVSREKKESFPLTVTSAQKNPTAFYLCASSLQPRDRGSEAFFGQGTRLTVV.